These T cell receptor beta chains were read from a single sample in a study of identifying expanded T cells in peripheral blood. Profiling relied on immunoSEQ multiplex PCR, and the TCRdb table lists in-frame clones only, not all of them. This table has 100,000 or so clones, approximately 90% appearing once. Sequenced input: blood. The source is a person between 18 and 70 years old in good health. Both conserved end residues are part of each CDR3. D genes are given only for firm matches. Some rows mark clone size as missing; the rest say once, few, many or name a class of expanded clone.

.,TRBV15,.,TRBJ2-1,CATSTEHPGVGDEQFF,TGTGCCACCAGCACGGAACACCCGGGAGTTGGCGATGAGCAGTTCTTC
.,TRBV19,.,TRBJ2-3,CASSGRDNPDTQYF,TGTGCCAGTAGCGGCAGGGATAATCCGGATACGCAGTATTTT
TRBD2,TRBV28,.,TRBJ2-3,CASSFGLAGDTQYF,TGTGCCAGCAGTTTCGGACTAGCGGGGGACACGCAGTATTTT
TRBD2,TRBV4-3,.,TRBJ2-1,CASSQDIAGGYNEQFF,TGCGCCAGCAGCCAAGATATCGCGGGGGGCTACAATGAGCAGTTCTTC
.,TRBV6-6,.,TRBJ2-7,CASRWTVPYEQYF,TGTGCCAGCAGGTGGACAGTCCCCTACGAGCAGTACTTC
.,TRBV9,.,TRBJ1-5,CASSGDSNQPQHF,TGTGCCAGCAGCGGGGACAGCAATCAGCCCCAGCATTTT
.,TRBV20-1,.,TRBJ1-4,CSARSGEKLFF,TGCAGTGCTAGATCGGGTGAAAAACTGTTTTTT
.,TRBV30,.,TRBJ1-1,CAWKGGGSSNTEAFF,TGTGCCTGGAAGGGCGGGGGATCATCCAACACTGAAGCTTTCTTT
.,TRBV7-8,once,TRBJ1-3,CASSFDRISGNTIYF,TGTGCCAGCAGCTTCGACAGGATCTCTGGAAACACCATATATTTT
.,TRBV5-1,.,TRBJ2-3,CASSSVRDTQYF,TGCGCCAGCAGCTCGGTCAGGGATACGCAGTATTTT
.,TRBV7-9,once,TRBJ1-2,CASSLVAPQTYGYTF,TGTGCCAGCAGCTTAGTTGCACCTCAGACCTATGGCTACACCTTC
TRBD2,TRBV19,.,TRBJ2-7,CASSTPGGQNWGEQYF,TGTGCCAGTAGCACCCCGGGGGGGCAGAACTGGGGCGAGCAGTACTTC
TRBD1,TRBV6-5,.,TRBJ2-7,CATTGTGASYEQYF,TGTGCCACGACCGGGACAGGGGCCTCCTACGAGCAGTACTTC
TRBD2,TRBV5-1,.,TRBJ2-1,CASSSLAGEYRSNEQFF,TGCGCCAGCAGCTCACTAGCGGGGGAGTATAGAAGCAATGAGCAGTTCTTC
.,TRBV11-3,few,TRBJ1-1,CASSLGYGTFADTEAFF,TGTGCCAGCAGCTTAGGCTACGGGACGTTTGCCGACACTGAAGCTTTCTTT
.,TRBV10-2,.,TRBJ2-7,CASIETLSSYEQYF,TGCGCCAGCATTGAGACCTTAAGCTCCTACGAGCAGTACTTC
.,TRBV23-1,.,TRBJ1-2,CAPRFTGPYGYTF,TGCGCCCCCCGTTTTACAGGACCCTATGGCTACACCTTC
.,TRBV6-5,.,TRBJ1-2,CASSSRTRYGYGYTF,TGTGCCAGCAGTTCGAGGACACGGTACGGATATGGCTACACCTTC
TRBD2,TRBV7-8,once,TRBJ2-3,CASSPRAGGDTDTQYF,TGTGCCAGCAGCCCGAGGGCGGGGGGTGACACAGATACGCAGTATTTT
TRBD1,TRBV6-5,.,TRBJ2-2,CASKGTASTGELFF,TGTGCCAGCAAAGGGACAGCGTCCACCGGGGAGCTGTTTTTT
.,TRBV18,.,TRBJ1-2,CASSPFSNQGYGYTF,TGTGCCAGCTCACCTTTTTCGAACCAGGGCTATGGCTACACCTTC
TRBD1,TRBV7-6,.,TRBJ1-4,CASSLDRGSLGEKLFF,TGTGCCAGCAGCTTAGACAGGGGGAGTCTGGGGGAAAAACTGTTTTTT
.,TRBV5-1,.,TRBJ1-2,CASRQGYGYTF,TGCGCCAGCAGACAGGGCTATGGCTACACCTTC
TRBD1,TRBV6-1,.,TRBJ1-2,CASSGQGENYGYTF,TGTGCCAGCAGCGGACAGGGGGAGAACTATGGCTACACCTTC
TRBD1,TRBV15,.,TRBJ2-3,CATTTRDRGLNTQYF,TGTGCCACCACCACCCGGGACAGGGGGCTGAATACGCAGTATTTT
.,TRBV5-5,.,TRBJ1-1,CASSLQHTEAFF,TGTGCCAGCAGCTTGCAACACACTGAAGCTTTCTTT
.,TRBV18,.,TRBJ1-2,CASSFQGHGYTF,TGTGCCAGCTCGTTTCAGGGCCATGGCTACACCTTC
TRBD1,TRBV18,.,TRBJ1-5,CASSPTGTEGFSNQPQHF,TGTGCCAGCTCACCGACCGGGACAGAAGGTTTTAGCAATCAGCCCCAGCATTTT
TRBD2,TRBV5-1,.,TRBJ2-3,CASSPGLAGALGTQYF,TGCGCCAGCAGCCCTGGGCTAGCGGGGGCCCTAGGTACGCAGTATTTT
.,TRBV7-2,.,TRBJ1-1,CASSLGFSRTEAFF,TGTGCCAGCAGCTTGGGGTTTAGTCGCACTGAAGCTTTCTTT
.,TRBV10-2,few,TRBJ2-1,CASRAARDLEEGEQFF,TGCGCCAGCAGGGCCGCTCGGGACCTTGAAGAGGGTGAGCAGTTCTTC
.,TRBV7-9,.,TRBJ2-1,CASSAAGNEQFF,TGTGCCAGCAGCGCTGCTGGCAATGAGCAGTTCTTC
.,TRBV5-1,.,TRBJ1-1,CASSFYDGGTEAFF,TGCGCCAGCAGCTTCTATGACGGGGGCACTGAAGCTTTCTTT
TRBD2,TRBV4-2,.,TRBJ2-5,CASSQRLAGAGPSQTQYF,TGTGCCAGCAGCCAGAGACTAGCGGGGGCCGGGCCGAGCCAGACCCAGTACTTC
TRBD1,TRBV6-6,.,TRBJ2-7,CASSAIDRDYEQYF,TGTGCCAGCAGTGCAATCGACAGGGATTACGAGCAGTACTTC
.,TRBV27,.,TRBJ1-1,CASSPRGGRGAFF,TGTGCCAGCAGTCCCCGGGGGGGCCGCGGGGCTTTCTTT
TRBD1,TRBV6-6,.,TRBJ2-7,CASSVPGTGGLEYF,TGTGCCAGCAGTGTACCCGGGACAGGGGGGTTGGAGTACTTC